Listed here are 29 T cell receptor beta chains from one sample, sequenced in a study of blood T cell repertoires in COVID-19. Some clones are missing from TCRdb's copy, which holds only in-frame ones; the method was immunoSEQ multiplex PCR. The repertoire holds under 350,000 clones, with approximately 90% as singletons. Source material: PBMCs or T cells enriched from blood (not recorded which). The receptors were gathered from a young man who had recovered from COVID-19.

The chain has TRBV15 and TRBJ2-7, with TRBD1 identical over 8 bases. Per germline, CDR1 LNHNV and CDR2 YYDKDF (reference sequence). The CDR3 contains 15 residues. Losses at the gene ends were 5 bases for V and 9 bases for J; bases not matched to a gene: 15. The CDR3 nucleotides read TGTGCCACCAGCTCAATCAGGACAGGGAATTCAGCGCAGTACTTC. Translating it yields CATSSIRTGNSAQYF.

The CDR3 spells CASSFPDRELAYEQYF. The CDR3 nucleotides are TGCGCCAGCAGCTTCCCGGACCGGGAATTGGCCTACGAGCAGTACTTC. The chain recombines TRBV5-1 with TRBJ2-7; TRBD2 might be the D (5 bases). The ends were cut back, 2 bases at V and 2 bases at J, with 17 bases in the middle. This CDR3 has 16 amino acids. Germline V lookup: CDR1 SGHRS, CDR2 YFSETQ.

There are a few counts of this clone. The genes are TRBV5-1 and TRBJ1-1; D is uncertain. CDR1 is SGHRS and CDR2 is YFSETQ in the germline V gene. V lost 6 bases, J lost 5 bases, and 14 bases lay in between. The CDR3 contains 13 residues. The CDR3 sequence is CASTGEGWTEAFF. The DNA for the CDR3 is TGCGCCAGCACCGGAGAGGGATGGACTGAAGCTTTCTTT. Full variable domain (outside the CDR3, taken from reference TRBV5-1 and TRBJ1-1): KAGVTQTPRYLIKTRGQQVTLSCSPISGHRSVSWYQQTPGQGLQFLFEYFSETQRNKGNFPGRFSGRQFSNSRSEMNVSTLELGDSALYLCASTGEGWTEAFFGQGTRLTVV.

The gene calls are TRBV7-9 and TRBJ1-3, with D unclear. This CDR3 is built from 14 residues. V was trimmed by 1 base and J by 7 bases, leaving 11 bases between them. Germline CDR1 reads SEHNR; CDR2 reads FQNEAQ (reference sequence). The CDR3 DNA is TGTGCCAGCAGCTTAGGAGCCAACCTGAACACCATATATTTT. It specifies CASSLGANLNTIYF. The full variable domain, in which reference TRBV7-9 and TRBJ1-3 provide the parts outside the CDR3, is DTGVSQNPRHKITKRGQNVTFRCDPISEHNRLYWYRQTLGQGPEFLTYFQNEAQLEKSRLLSDRFSAERPKGSFSTLEIQRTEQGDSAMYLCASSLGANLNTIYFGEGSWLTVV.

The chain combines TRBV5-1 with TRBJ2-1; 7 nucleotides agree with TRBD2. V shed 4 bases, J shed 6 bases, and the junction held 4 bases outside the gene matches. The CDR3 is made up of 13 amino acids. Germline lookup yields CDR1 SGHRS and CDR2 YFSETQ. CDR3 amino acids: CASSPPSGNEQFF. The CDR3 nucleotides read TGCGCCAGCAGCCCCCCTAGCGGCAATGAGCAGTTCTTC.

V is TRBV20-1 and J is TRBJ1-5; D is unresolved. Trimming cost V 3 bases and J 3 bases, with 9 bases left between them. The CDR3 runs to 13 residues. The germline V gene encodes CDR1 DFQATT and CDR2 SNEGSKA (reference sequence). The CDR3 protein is CSASNSINQPQHF. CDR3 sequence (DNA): TGCAGTGCTAGTAACAGTATCAATCAGCCCCAGCATTTT.

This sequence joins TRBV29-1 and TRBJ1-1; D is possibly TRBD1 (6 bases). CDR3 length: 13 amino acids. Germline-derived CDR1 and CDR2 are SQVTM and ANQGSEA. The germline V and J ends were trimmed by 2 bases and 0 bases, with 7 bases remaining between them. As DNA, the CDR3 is TGCAGCGTTGAACCAGGGGTGAACACTGAAGCTTTCTTT. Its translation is CSVEPGVNTEAFF.

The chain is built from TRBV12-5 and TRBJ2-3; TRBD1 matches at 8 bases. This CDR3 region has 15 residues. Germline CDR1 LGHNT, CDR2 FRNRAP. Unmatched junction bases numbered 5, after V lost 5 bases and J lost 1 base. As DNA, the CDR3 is TGTGCTAGTGGTCCCGGACAGGGACGCACAGATACGCAGTATTTT. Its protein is CASGPGQGRTDTQYF.

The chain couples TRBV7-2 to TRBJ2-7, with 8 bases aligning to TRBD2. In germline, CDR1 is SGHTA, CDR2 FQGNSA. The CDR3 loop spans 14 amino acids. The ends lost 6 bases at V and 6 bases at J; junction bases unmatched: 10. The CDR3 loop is CASSPTGLAIEQYF. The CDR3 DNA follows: TGTGCCAGCAGTCCCACTGGACTAGCAATCGAGCAGTACTTC.

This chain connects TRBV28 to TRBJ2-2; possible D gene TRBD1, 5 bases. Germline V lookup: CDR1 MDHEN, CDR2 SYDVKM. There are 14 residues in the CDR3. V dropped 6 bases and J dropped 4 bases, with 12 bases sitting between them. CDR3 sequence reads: CASRGQLSTGELFF. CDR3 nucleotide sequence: TGTGCCAGCAGGGGGCAGCTGAGCACCGGGGAGCTGTTTTTT.

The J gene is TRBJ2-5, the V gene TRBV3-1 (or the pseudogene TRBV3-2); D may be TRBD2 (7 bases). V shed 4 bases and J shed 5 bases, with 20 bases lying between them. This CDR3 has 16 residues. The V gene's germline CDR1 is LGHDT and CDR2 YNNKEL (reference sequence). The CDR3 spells CASSRRNGGPGETQYF. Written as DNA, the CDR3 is TGTGCCAGCAGCCGAAGAAACGGGGGGCCAGGTGAGACCCAGTACTTC.

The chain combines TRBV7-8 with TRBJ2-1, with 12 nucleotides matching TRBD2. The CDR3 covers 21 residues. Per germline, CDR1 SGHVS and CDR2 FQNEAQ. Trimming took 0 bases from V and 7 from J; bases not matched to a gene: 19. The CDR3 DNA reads TGTGCCAGCAGCTTAGCCCGGACTAGCGGGACGTACCCGGAGCGGGGTAATGAGCAGTTCTTC. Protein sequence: CASSLARTSGTYPERGNEQFF.

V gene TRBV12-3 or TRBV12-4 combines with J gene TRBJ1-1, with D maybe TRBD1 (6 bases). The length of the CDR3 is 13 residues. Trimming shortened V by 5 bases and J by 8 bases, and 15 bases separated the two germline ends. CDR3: CASSVTGYSEAFF. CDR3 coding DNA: TGTGCCAGCAGTGTAACAGGGTACAGCGAAGCTTTCTTT.

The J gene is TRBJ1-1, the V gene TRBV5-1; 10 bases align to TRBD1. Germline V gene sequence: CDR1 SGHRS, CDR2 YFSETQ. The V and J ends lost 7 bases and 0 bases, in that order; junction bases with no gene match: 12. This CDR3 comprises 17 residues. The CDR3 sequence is CASRVGTGALVNTEAFF. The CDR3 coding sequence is TGCGCCAGCCGCGTGGGGACAGGGGCGTTAGTGAACACTGAAGCTTTCTTT.

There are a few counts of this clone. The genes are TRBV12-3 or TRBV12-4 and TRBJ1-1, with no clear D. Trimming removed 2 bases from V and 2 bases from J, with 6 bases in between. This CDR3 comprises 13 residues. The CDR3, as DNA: TGTGCCAGCAGTTTAAACATTAACACTGAAGCTTTCTTT. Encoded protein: CASSLNINTEAFF.

The CDR3 DNA is TGTGCCAGCAGTCCCAGGTCGGGGGGCGCGGGCAATCAGCCCCAGCATTTT. It codes for CASSPRSGGAGNQPQHF. The rearrangement joins TRBV14 to TRBJ1-5, with D perhaps matching TRBD1 (6 bases). The CDR3 runs 17 residues. Per germline, CDR1 SGHDN and CDR2 FVKESK. The V end lost 6 bases, the J end lost 2 bases, and 20 bases lay between the germline ends.

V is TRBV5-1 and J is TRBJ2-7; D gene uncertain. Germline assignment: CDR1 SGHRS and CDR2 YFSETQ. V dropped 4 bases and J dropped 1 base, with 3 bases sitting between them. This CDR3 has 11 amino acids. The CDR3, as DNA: TGCGCCAGCAGCCAATCCTACGAGCAGTACTTC. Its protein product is CASSQSYEQYF.

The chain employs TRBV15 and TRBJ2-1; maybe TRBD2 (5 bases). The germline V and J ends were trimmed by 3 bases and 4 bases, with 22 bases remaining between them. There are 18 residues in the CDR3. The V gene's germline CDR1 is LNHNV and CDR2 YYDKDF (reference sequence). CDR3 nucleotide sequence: TGTGCCACCAGCAGCACTAGTAGGATTAGGATGAGGTACAATGAGCAGTTCTTC. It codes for CATSSTSRIRMRYNEQFF.

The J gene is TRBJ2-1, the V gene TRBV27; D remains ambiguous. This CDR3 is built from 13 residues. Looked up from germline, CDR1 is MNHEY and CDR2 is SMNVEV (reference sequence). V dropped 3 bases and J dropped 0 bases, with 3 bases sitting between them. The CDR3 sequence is CASSFSSYNEQFF. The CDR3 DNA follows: TGTGCCAGCAGTTTTAGCTCCTACAATGAGCAGTTCTTC.

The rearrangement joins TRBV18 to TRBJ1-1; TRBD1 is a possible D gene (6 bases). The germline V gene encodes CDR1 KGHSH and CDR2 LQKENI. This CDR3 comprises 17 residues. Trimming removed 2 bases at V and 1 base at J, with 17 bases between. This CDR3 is CASSPVKTGITNTEAFF. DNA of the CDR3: TGTGCCAGCTCACCAGTTAAGACAGGAATTACGAACACTGAAGCTTTCTTT.

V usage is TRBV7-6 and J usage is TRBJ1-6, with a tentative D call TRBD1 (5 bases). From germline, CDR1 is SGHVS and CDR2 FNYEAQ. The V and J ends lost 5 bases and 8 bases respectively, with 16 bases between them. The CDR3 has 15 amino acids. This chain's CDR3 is CASSRGVTVDSPLHF. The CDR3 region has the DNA TGTGCCAGCAGCAGAGGCGTGACAGTGGATTCACCCCTCCACTTT.

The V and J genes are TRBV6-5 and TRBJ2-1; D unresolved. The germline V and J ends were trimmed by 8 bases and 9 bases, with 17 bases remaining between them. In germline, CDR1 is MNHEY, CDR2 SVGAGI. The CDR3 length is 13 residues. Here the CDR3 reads CASRFGYEFEQFF. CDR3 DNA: TGTGCCAGCCGTTTCGGGTATGAGTTTGAGCAGTTCTTC.

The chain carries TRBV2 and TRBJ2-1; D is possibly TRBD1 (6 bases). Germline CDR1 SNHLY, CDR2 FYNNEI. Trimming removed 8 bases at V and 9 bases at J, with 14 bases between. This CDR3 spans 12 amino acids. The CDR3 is CASQLQGGEQFF. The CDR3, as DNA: TGTGCCAGCCAACTACAGGGCGGTGAGCAGTTCTTC.

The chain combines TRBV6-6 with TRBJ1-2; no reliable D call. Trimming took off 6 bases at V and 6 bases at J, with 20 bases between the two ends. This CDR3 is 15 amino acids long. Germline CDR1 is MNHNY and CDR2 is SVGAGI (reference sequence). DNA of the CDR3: TGTGCCAGCAGCCCAACGAAGGACTTTTCCGATGGCTACACCTTC. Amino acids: CASSPTKDFSDGYTF.

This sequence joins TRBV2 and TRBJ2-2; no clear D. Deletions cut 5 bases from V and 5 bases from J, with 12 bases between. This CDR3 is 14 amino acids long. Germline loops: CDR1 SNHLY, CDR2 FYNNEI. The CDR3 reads CASSLAPRTGELFF. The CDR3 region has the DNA TGTGCCAGCAGTCTTGCCCCCCGGACCGGGGAGCTGTTTTTT.

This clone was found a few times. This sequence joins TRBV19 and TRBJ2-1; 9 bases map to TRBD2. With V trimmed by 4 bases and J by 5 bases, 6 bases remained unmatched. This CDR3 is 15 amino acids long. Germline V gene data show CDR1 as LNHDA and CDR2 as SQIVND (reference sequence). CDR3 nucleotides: TGTGCCAGTAGTACTGGCGGGAGGGTAAACAATGAGCAGTTCTTC. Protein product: CASSTGGRVNNEQFF.

The CDR3 region has the DNA TGTGCCAGCAGTTACCGCAGGGGGCGAGACACTGAAGCTTTCTTT. Translating gives CASSYRRGRDTEAFF. The rearrangement uses TRBV6-5 and TRBJ1-1; 8 bases fit TRBD1. The CDR3 contains 15 residues. Germline assignment: CDR1 MNHEY and CDR2 SVGAGI. The J segment lost 3 bases and the V segment lost 2 bases, leaving 5 bases of the junction unmatched.

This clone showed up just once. CDR3 in DNA: TGCGCCAGCAGCTTGATCCAGGGGGCTCGAGAGCAGTTCTTC. Translated, it gives CASSLIQGAREQFF. The chain uses TRBV5-1 and TRBJ2-1, with 8 nucleotides matching TRBD1. This CDR3 is 14 amino acids long. After removal of 1 base from V and 10 bases from J, the junction contained 7 bases not matched to a gene. Germline V gives CDR1 SGHRS, CDR2 YFSETQ.

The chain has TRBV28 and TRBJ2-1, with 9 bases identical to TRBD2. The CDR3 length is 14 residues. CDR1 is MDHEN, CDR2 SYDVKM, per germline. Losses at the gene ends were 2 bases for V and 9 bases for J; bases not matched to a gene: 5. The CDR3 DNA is TGTGCCAGCAGTTTAGCGGGAGGGCCGAGTGAGCAGTTCTTC. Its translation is CASSLAGGPSEQFF.